This TCR beta chain comes out of a study of T cell responses to AZD1222 COVID-19 vaccine. This table comes from immunoSEQ multiplex PCR, and its TCRdb copy is limited to in-frame clones, with some not included. Of about 86,000 clones detected, 89% appear once; the ten largest clones hold over 2%. On this clone: The antigen remains undetermined.

Notes on the study in general: Unmutated variant regions reportedly attract nearly half of all spike-specific TCRs. Sampling captured repertoires only after the peak T cell response.

J gave up 7 bases and V 4 bases, and 6 bases lay outside the gene matches. Germline V gene lookup returns CDR1 SGHAT and CDR2 FQNNGV. The CDR3 has 15 residues. The material was peripheral blood, obtained on day 0 of AZD1222 vaccination. The rearrangement uses TRBV11-2 and TRBJ1-6, with 8 nucleotides matching TRBD1. The TCR sequence derives from an adult in good health. The CDR3 loop reads CASSSPGQGNSPLHF. CDR3 sequence (DNA): TGTGCCAGCAGCTCTCCCGGACAGGGCAATTCACCCCTCCACTTT.